This T cell receptor (beta chain) comes out of a study of early T cells in non-severe SARS-CoV-2 infection. On the study more broadly: Unpaired chains resulted from sequencing bulk RNA of unsorted whole blood.

One entry per CDR3 protein, called by TCRdb with MiXCR from the 5' RACE reads. The top ten clones hold under 10% of a sample with tens of thousands of distinct CDR3 sequences, 10% of them seen once. CDR1 and CDR2 (germline): LGHDT, YNNKEL (reference sequence). This CDR3 has 14 residues. V was clipped by 3 bases and J by 8 bases, with 16 bases between them. Study-level findings and limits: Matching with VDJdb favored anti-spike CD8 responses (missing private and CD4 specificities).

This clonotype showed up just a few times. Its antigen is still unknown. Sequenced here: whole blood, sampled at baseline. This sequence was found in an adult who was a healthcare worker with PCR-confirmed SARS-CoV-2 infection or an uninfected control (not recorded which). The rearrangement joins TRBV3-1 to TRBJ1-2; D is perhaps TRBD1 (5 bases). CDR3 protein: CASSQQGSPQGYTF. The DNA for the CDR3 is TGTGCCAGCAGCCAGCAGGGCTCCCCTCAGGGCTACACCTTC.